Presented here are 27 T cell receptor beta chains from one specimen sequenced in a study of response to subunit inactivated influenza vaccine. MiXCR was run by TCRdb on the RT-PCR reads, yielding one entry per CDR3 protein. Altogether 860,000 or so distinct CDR3 sequences are present, 21% being singletons, with the ten largest covering around 9.6%. The specimen was PBMCs from blood, collected around 5 days after vaccination. These receptors were obtained from a middle-aged man who received an inactivated influenza vaccine.

J is TRBJ2-2 and V is TRBV9; 10 nucleotides match TRBD2. The CDR3 sequence is 17 residues long. V was clipped by 4 bases and J by 5 bases; unmatched bases: 11. Germline V gene sequence: CDR1 SGDLS, CDR2 YYNGEE. Here the CDR3 DNA reads TGTGCCAGCAGCCTGACTAGCGGGCGGACTGGGACCGGGGAGCTGTTTTTT. Encoded protein: CASSLTSGRTGTGELFF. Full variable domain (remainder filled in from reference TRBV9 and TRBJ2-2): DSGVTQTPKHLITATGQRVTLRCSPRSGDLSVYWYQQSLDQGLQFLIQYYNGEERAKGNILERFSAQQFPDLHSELNLSSLELGDSALYFCASSLTSGRTGTGELFFGEGSRLTVL.

This clonotype has more than one count but fewer than ten. The V call is TRBV6-5, the J call TRBJ2-1, with 13 positions matching TRBD2. V lost 1 base to trimming and J lost 6 bases; unmatched junction nucleotides: 6. Germline V gene lookup returns CDR1 MNHEY and CDR2 SVGAGI. The CDR3 extends over 17 amino acids. The CDR3 nucleotides read TGTGCCAGCAGTTACTTAGGGGGACTAGCGGGAATCAATGAGCAGTTCTTC. This encodes CASSYLGGLAGINEQFF.

The sample holds a few counts of this clonotype. This sequence joins TRBV4-3 and TRBJ2-2; D is possibly TRBD2 (6 bases). The CDR3 runs 16 residues. Germline V gene data show CDR1 as LGHNA and CDR2 as YSLEER. Trimming removed 4 bases from V and 7 bases from J, with 19 bases in between. CDR3 bases: TGCGCCAGCAGCCCCCGTGACTGGGACTCACACGGGGAGCTGTTTTTT. Encoded protein: CASSPRDWDSHGELFF.

The V call is TRBV4-2, the J call TRBJ1-5; tentatively, D is TRBD1 (5 bases). This CDR3 has 17 residues. V shed 2 bases and J shed 3 bases, with 17 bases lying between them. The germline V gene has CDR1 LGHNA and CDR2 YNFKEQ. CDR3 residues: CASSQYVRGPINQPQHF. The DNA of the CDR3 is TGTGCCAGCAGCCAATACGTCCGGGGACCGATCAATCAGCCCCAGCATTTT.

This clonotype was counted at least ten times. The CDR3 DNA sequence: TGCAGCGTTCGCGGGAGGGCCACAGATACGCAGTATTTT. This translates into CSVRGRATDTQYF. The J gene is TRBJ2-3, the V gene TRBV29-1; 9 bases are shared with TRBD2. Trimming took 5 bases from V and 2 from J; bases not matched to a gene: 2. The germline gives CDR1 SQVTM, CDR2 ANQGSEA. CDR3 length equals 13 residues.

This chain connects TRBV6-2 or TRBV6-3 to TRBJ2-1, with 8 nucleotides matching TRBD1. There are 16 residues in the CDR3. V lost 6 bases to trimming and J lost 7 bases; unmatched junction nucleotides: 14. Germline V CDR1 and CDR2: MNHEY, SVGEGT. CDR3 amino acids: CASRRDRGAIKNEQFF. CDR3 DNA: TGTGCCAGCAGACGTGACAGGGGCGCAATCAAGAATGAGCAGTTCTTC.

This clonotype was seen more than once but under ten times. This chain links TRBV19 with TRBJ2-3; D uncertain. This CDR3 has 14 amino acids. Trimming shortened V by 5 bases and J by 6 bases, and 15 bases separated the two germline ends. Germline assignment: CDR1 LNHDA and CDR2 SQIVND (reference sequence). CDR3 coding DNA: TGTGCCAGTAGTCCGTATGTCCTAAAGGATACGCAGTATTTT. The encoded protein is CASSPYVLKDTQYF.

CDR3 sequence reads: CASSQDRGGRGGYTF. CDR3 DNA sequence: TGCGCCAGCAGCCAAGATCGGGGGGGCCGTGGAGGCTACACCTTC. The chain is built from TRBV4-3 and TRBJ1-2; a possible D gene is TRBD1 (6 bases). CDR1 and CDR2 from the germline V gene are LGHNA and YSLEER. The ends were cut back, 0 bases at V and 8 bases at J, with 16 bases in the middle. The CDR3 is 15 amino acids.

This clonotype showed up just a few times. The chain combines TRBV5-1 with TRBJ2-1; no definite D call. V lost 1 base, J lost 0 bases, and 8 bases lay in between. From germline, CDR1 is SGHRS and CDR2 YFSETQ. CDR3 length equals 15 residues. The CDR3 bases are TGCGCCAGCAGCTTGCTGGTCGGCTCCTACAATGAGCAGTTCTTC. It encodes CASSLLVGSYNEQFF.

The rearrangement links TRBV30 to TRBJ2-5; D unresolved. Between the trimmed V and J ends, which lost 2 bases and 5 bases, there was a span of 9 bases. Germline V gene data show CDR1 as GTSNPN and CDR2 as SVGIG (reference sequence). CDR3 length: 12 residues. Written as DNA, the CDR3 is TGTGCCTGGAGTCGTCCTAGGGAGACCCAGTACTTC. Protein: CAWSRPRETQYF.

The DNA of the CDR3 is TGTGCCAGCAGCCACGCGGCTAGCGGGGAATACGAGCAGTACTTC. It translates to CASSHAASGEYEQYF. This chain uses TRBV7-6 with TRBJ2-7; 9 positions agree with TRBD2. Germline V gene data show CDR1 as SGHVS and CDR2 as FNYEAQ. The J segment lost 4 bases and the V segment lost 5 bases, leaving 9 bases of the junction unmatched. The CDR3 is made up of 15 amino acids.

In this sample, this clonotype turned up a few times. V gene TRBV12-3 or TRBV12-4 combines with J gene TRBJ2-7; no clear D gene. V was trimmed by 1 base and J by 5 bases, leaving 6 bases between them. The CDR3 length is 12 residues. The CDR3 here is CASSLGHHEQYF. CDR3 bases: TGTGCCAGCAGTTTAGGACACCACGAGCAGTACTTC.

This clonotype was detected only a few times. V is TRBV12-3 or TRBV12-4 and J is TRBJ1-1; TRBD1 aligns across 7 bases. J lost 11 bases, V lost 4 bases, and 16 bases had no gene match. There are 15 residues in the CDR3. CDR3 sequence (DNA): TGTGCCAGCAGTTATCCGGACAGGCAAAGGGGAAGGGCTTTCTTT. Its protein is CASSYPDRQRGRAFF.

The chain couples TRBV7-2 to TRBJ2-3, with 9 bases aligning to TRBD2. CDR1 SGHTA and CDR2 FQGNSA come from the germline V gene. Losses at the gene ends were 3 bases for V and 6 bases for J; bases not matched to a gene: 13. CDR3 length: 17 residues. The CDR3 nucleotides are TGTGCCAGCAGCTTTTCTCAGACTAGCGGTGGGGGGGATACGCAGTATTTT. It encodes CASSFSQTSGGGDTQYF.

This clonotype was recorded at least ten times. V and J are TRBV5-5 and TRBJ2-7, with no clear D. The CDR3 spans 13 residues. Germline V CDR1 and CDR2: SGHKS, YYEKEE (reference sequence). V dropped 4 bases and J dropped 9 bases, with 17 bases sitting between them. In DNA form, the CDR3 reads TGTGCCAGCAGCCGGGTAGGTGAGTCGGTGCAGTACTTC. Its protein product is CASSRVGESVQYF.

The chain couples TRBV20-1 to TRBJ2-2, with 9 bases that match TRBD2. Germline V gives CDR1 DFQATT, CDR2 SNEGSKA (reference sequence). The CDR3 has 15 residues. V shed 1 base, J shed 6 bases, and the junction held 6 bases outside the gene matches. As DNA, the CDR3 is TGCAGTGCTAGAGCCCCAGCGGGAGGATCCGGGGAGCTGTTTTTT. Its protein is CSARAPAGGSGELFF.

J is TRBJ2-1 and V is TRBV5-6; D not resolved. Between the trimmed V and J ends, which lost 2 bases and 1 base, there was a span of 7 bases. The CDR3 spans 14 residues. Germline V gene sequence: CDR1 SGHDT, CDR2 YYEEEE. CDR3 DNA: TGTGCCAGCAGCTTTGACATATCCTACAATGAGCAGTTCTTC. Amino acids: CASSFDISYNEQFF.

The CDR3 protein is CASSPTQGAGNTEAFF. In nucleotides, the CDR3 is TGCGCCAGCAGCCCAACCCAGGGGGCCGGGAACACTGAAGCTTTCTTT. The V and J genes are TRBV5-1 and TRBJ1-1; 8 bases match TRBD1. The CDR3 length is 16 residues. The V gene's germline CDR1 is SGHRS and CDR2 YFSETQ. Germline trimming cut 4 bases from V and 1 base from J; bases unmatched to any gene: 9.

In this sample, this clonotype turned up a few times. This chain connects TRBV15 to TRBJ2-7; TRBD2 matches at 10 bases. The CDR3 sequence is 18 residues long. CDR1 is LNHNV, CDR2 YYDKDF, per germline (reference sequence). V was pared by 0 bases and J by 2 bases, with 10 bases of the junction left unmatched. The CDR3 sequence: CATSRDWVLAGTAYEQYF. The CDR3 DNA sequence: TGTGCCACCAGCAGAGATTGGGTACTAGCGGGGACCGCCTACGAGCAGTACTTC.

The chain uses TRBV29-1 and TRBJ1-1; 7 nucleotides match TRBD1. Looked up from germline, CDR1 is SQVTM and CDR2 is ANQGSEA. V lost 7 bases to trimming and J lost 6 bases; unmatched junction nucleotides: 11. CDR3 length: 13 amino acids. As DNA, the CDR3 is TGCAGCGGAACCTCGGGGACAGCAGCTGAAGCTTTCTTT. Its translation: CSGTSGTAAEAFF.

This rearrangement joins TRBV7-9 to TRBJ2-7; 8 bases match TRBD1. The CDR3 is 15 amino acids. The V and J ends lost 3 bases and 3 bases, in that order; junction bases with no gene match: 7. The germline V gene has CDR1 SEHNR and CDR2 FQNEAQ (reference sequence). In DNA, the CDR3 is TGTGCCAGCAGCTTCGACGGGACAGGTATCTACGAGCAGTACTTC. This codes for CASSFDGTGIYEQYF.

As regards this clonotype: In this CDR3 the conserved last residue, phenylalanine or tryptophan, is missing, so a read error is likely. The chain employs TRBV27 and TRBJ1-1; the D is unclear. Trimming removed 1 base from V and 2 bases from J, with 8 bases in between. The CDR3 is 14 residues long. CDR1 and CDR2 (germline): MNHEY, SMNVEV (reference sequence). The CDR3 nucleotides read TGTGCCAGCAGTTTATTAACACCTAACACTGAAGCTTTCATT. Amino acid sequence: CASSLLTPNTEAFI.

V is TRBV30 and J is TRBJ1-6; D unclear. Germline V gives CDR1 GTSNPN, CDR2 SVGIG (reference sequence). With 2 bases removed from V and 7 bases from J, the gap between germline ends came to 3 bases. The CDR3 runs 11 residues. The CDR3 DNA reads TGTGCCTGGAGTCAGAATTCACCCCTCCACTTT. Translating gives CAWSQNSPLHF.

The chain combines TRBV20-1 with TRBJ1-2; 7 nucleotides align to TRBD1. The V and J ends lost 6 bases and 5 bases, in that order; junction bases with no gene match: 9. In germline, CDR1 is DFQATT, CDR2 SNEGSKA (reference sequence). The CDR3 sequence is 13 residues long. CDR3 sequence (DNA): TGCAGTGCCCAAGACAGGGCCCGTTATGGCTACACCTTC. Translated, it gives CSAQDRARYGYTF.

This sequence joins TRBV28 and TRBJ1-2; no clear D gene. The CDR3 length is 12 residues. Germline CDR1 and CDR2: MDHEN and SYDVKM. Trimming took off 7 bases at V and 3 bases at J, with 9 bases between the two ends. The CDR3 spells CASNSGDYGYTF. CDR3 in DNA: TGTGCCAGCAACTCAGGTGACTATGGCTACACCTTC.

The chain recombines TRBV20-1 with TRBJ2-2; tentative D call: TRBD1 (6 bases). Trimming stripped 5 bases from V and 7 bases from J, with 14 bases between. Germline CDR1 reads DFQATT; CDR2 reads SNEGSKA (reference sequence). The CDR3 totals 13 residues. The CDR3: CSASATGRGELFF. The CDR3 DNA reads TGCAGTGCTTCAGCGACAGGTCGCGGGGAGCTGTTTTTT.

This clonotype has a handful of counts. This sequence joins TRBV4-2 and TRBJ2-3; D is ambiguous. In germline, CDR1 is LGHNA, CDR2 YNFKEQ. The CDR3 is 16 residues long. V was trimmed by 0 bases and J by 2 bases, leaving 12 bases between them. CDR3 DNA sequence: TGTGCCAGCAGCCAAGATCAGGCGGTTTTCACAGATACGCAGTATTTT. As protein: CASSQDQAVFTDTQYF.